The source of this TCR beta chain is a study of tumor and adjacent non-tumor tissue in lung cancer. No cell sorting was done before RNA was extracted from the tissue. The library came from three nested PCR rounds adapted from ARM-PCR protocols. TCRdb ran MiXCR on the multiplex PCR reads and lists one entry per CDR3 protein. The sample has about 85,000 distinct CDR3 sequences; around two thirds are singletons. Remarks on this clonotype: A much larger clone differs by one base, so this may be a read error. This likely comes from a read error, as the CDR3 has no conserved phenylalanine or tryptophan at its end.

Germline CDR1 MDHEN, CDR2 SYDVKM. The CDR3 is 13 residues long. V dropped 2 bases and J dropped 15 bases, with 14 bases sitting between them. The TCR comes from a man between 65 and 85 years old with non-small cell lung cancer. Sequencing was carried out using lung tumor tissue. The chain has TRBV28 and TRBJ1-6; no clear D. CDR3 protein: CASSLSGKFFLHV. The CDR3 coding sequence is TGTGCCAGCAGTTTAAGCGGCAAATTTTTCCTCCACGTT.